This T cell receptor (beta chain) was captured by sequencing in a study of radiation and T cells in renal cell carcinoma (dated by TCRdb to 2018 to 2020). About the investigation overall: In total, about 53 samples, comprising around 25 tumors and some 27 peripheral blood samples, were subjected to TCR beta sequencing. The last blood draw occurred 4 weeks after radiation, at the same time as nephrectomy. In the 53 samples combined, about 4 million unique CDR3 nucleotide sequences were found, encoding about 2,700,000 unique CDR3 amino acid sequences.

What this sample's time point label stands for: blood 4 weeks post-SBRT, at nephrectomy. This sample's treatment or condition label indicates: 15 Gy SBRT to primary tumor, nephrectomy 4 weeks later. The samples were drawn from a clinical trial, where primary renal cell carcinomas were treated with 15 Gy of stereotactic body radiation therapy and then removed by nephrectomy 4 weeks afterward. To follow tumor-enriched clonotypes, serial peripheral blood was collected from radiation-treated patients at baseline and at 2 weeks and 4 weeks after SBRT. Every patient's renal cell carcinoma showed clear cell pathology. The QIAamp DNA Blood Mini Kit (Qiagen) was used to prepare genomic DNA for TCR sequencing. Only samples passing all quality control checks were included in the analyses. Via the germline V gene, CDR1 is SGDLS and CDR2 YYNGEE. The CDR3 measures 16 amino acids from cysteine to phenylalanine. Only the CDR3 region is kept as DNA, spanning 48 bases read in frame from base 1. Cut back by 0 bases and 4 bases, the V and J ends lie 16 bases apart.

TCR beta libraries were generated from genomic DNA with the immunoSEQ kit, following the manufacturer's recommendations. To prepare libraries, a first multiplex PCR with proprietary primers was run, followed by a second PCR that added unique barcodes, and a bead cleanup was done after each round. A kit-provided positive control reaction and a negative control reaction were included in every sample batch. The final libraries were assessed on an Agilent 4200 TapeStation D1000 ScreenTape, pooled by volume, and quantified by qPCR. Sequencing was performed on an Illumina NextSeq500 using a MidOutput 150-cycle cartridge, with 156 Read1 cycles, 15 Index1 cycles, and the kit custom primers. The pooled library was loaded at approximately 0.95 pM with a roughly 20% PhiX control spike-in. The original methods were these. Vendor-processed data were analyzed in R, with a clonotype defined as all T cells sharing the same CDR3 nucleotide sequence. In the clone abundance analyses, frequencies were normalized to the 10,000 most abundant clones in each sample. Public T cell clones, which averaged fewer than five per sample, were removed prior to analysis. Tumor-enriched and baseline blood-enriched clonotypes were defined by at least a 32-fold difference in abundance between compartments. Clonotypes expanded or contracted between blood time points were identified with a beta-binomial differential abundance model. Tumor-blood repertoire similarity was measured with the Baroni-Urbani and Buser coefficient, and groups were compared using two-tailed Wilcoxon tests in R. TCRdb took this table from immuneACCESS and kept in-frame rearrangements with V and J called. Such tables lack part of the clones; where checked against another copy, unresolved V genes explain under half of the gap, and the rest is unexplained. D and trimming come from the DNA, and the V and J calls and clone size come from that table. The sample table records approximately 43,000 clones; about 82% of these occur just once. About 25% of the sample goes to the ten largest clones.

Overall study outcomes, separate from this receptor: With a single-armed trial design, the study had no way to address how radiation dose or scheduling affects the TCR repertoire. Because pretreatment tumor biopsies were not available, the baseline intratumoral presence of clonotypes could not be determined. Blood repertoire dynamics were not followed beyond 4 weeks after treatment. In blood, the top tumor clonotypes increased from baseline to 2 weeks after radiation and then shrank by 4 weeks, which suggests a temporary expansion of tumor-resident clones.

As for this clone: This receptor's antigen is unknown. No much larger clonotype is one base removed from it; base qualities were not supplied.

The chain uses TRBV9 and TRBJ2-5; the D element might be TRBD1 or TRBD2, as each aligns at 6 bases. This TCR was sampled from a woman between 70 and 85 years old with renal cell carcinoma. Sequencing used blood, obtained from a patient whose treatment included radiotherapy and nephrectomy. This receptor has the CDR3 CASSVEDRGVLETQYF. In nucleotide form, the sequence is TGTGCCAGCAGCGTAGAAGATAGGGGGGTTCTAGAGACCCAGTACTTC.